Reported below is one T cell receptor (beta chain). The entry originates in a study of blood T cell repertoires in COVID-19. The V end lost 1 base, the J end lost 0 bases, and 7 bases lay between the germline ends. The CDR3 contains 15 residues. From germline, CDR1 is MNHEY and CDR2 SVGEGT. Using immunoSEQ multiplex PCR, the repertoire was profiled, and TCRdb retains in-frame clones only, with some absent. The sample contains about 340,000 clones, roughly 90% of which appear only once. V and J are TRBV6-2 or TRBV6-3 and TRBJ1-5; possibly TRBD1 for D (5 bases). Input material: PBMCs or T cells enriched from blood (not recorded which). This sequence originates from a woman aged 30 to 39 who had recovered from COVID-19. Here the CDR3 reads CASSYYRNSNQPQHF. The CDR3 region has the DNA TGTGCCAGCAGTTACTACAGGAATAGCAATCAGCCCCAGCATTTT.